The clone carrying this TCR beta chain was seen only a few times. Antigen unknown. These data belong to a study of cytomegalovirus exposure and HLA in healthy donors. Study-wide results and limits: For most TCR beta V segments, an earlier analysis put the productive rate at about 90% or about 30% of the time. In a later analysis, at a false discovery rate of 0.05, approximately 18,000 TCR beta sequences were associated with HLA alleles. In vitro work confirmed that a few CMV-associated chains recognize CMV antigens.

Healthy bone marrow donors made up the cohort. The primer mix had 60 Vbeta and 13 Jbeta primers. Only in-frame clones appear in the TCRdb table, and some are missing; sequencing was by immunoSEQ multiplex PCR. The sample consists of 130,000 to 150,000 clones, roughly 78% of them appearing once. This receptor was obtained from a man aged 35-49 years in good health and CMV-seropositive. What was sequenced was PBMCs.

CDR3 protein: CASSQRHRGAGELHEQYF. The CDR3 DNA follows: TGCGCCAGCAGCCAACGACATCGGGGAGCGGGAGAGCTCCACGAGCAGTACTTC. The rearrangement links TRBV4-1 to TRBJ2-5; 8 nucleotides line up with TRBD2. The J call is in doubt because the DNA end fits TRBJ2-7 better. Germline V gene data show CDR1 as MGHRA and CDR2 as YSYEKL. This CDR3 region has 18 residues.